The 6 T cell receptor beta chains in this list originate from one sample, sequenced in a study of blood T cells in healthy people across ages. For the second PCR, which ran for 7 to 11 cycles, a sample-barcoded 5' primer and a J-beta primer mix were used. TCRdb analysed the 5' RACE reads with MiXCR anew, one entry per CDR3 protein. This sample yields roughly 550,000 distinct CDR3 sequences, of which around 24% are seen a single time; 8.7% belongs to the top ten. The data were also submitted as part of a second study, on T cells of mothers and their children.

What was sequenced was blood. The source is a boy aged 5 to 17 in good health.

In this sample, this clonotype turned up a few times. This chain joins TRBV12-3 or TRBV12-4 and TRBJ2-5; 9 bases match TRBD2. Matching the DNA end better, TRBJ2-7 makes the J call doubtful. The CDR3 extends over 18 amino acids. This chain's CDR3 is CASSPIPGGSGGTYEQYF. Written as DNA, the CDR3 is TGTGCCAGCAGTCCAATCCCGGGGGGTAGCGGGGGTACCTACGAGCAGTACTTC.

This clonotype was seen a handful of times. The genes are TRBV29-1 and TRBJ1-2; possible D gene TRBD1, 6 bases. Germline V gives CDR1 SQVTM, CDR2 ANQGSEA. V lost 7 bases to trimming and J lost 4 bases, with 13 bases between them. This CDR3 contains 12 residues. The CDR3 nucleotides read TGCAGCGCCGTAAGAGGGGGCTATGGCTACACCTTC. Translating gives CSAVRGGYGYTF.

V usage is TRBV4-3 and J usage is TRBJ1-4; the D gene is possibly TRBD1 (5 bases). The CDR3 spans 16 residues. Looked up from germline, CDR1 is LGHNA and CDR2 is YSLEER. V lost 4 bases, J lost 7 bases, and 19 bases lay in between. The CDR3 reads CASSPYPAGKSEKLFF. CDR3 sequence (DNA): TGCGCCAGCAGCCCATACCCAGCAGGGAAAAGTGAAAAACTGTTTTTT.

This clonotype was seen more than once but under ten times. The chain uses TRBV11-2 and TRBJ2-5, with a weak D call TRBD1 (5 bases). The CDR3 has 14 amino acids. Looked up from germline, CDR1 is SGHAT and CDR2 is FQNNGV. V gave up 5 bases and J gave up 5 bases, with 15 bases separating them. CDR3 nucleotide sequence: TGTGCCAGCAGCCTTAGTGGGGCCGCGGAGACCCAGTACTTC. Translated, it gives CASSLSGAAETQYF.

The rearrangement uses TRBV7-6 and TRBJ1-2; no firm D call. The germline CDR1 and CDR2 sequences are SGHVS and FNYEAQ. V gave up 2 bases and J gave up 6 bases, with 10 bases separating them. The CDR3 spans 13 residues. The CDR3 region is CASSLSLWDGYTF. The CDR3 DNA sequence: TGTGCCAGCAGCTTATCTCTTTGGGATGGCTACACCTTC.

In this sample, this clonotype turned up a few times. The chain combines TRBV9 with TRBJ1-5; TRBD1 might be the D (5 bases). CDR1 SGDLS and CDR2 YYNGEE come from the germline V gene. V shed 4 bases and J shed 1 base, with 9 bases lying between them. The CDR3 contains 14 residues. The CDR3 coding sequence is TGTGCCAGCAGCACCAGGGAGAGCAATCAGCCCCAGCATTTT. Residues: CASSTRESNQPQHF.